These T cell receptor beta chains were read from a single sample in a study of blood T cell repertoires in COVID-19. Sequenced by immunoSEQ multiplex PCR; TCRdb stores in-frame clones only, minus some. Of roughly 100,000 clones listed, about 91% are singletons. The sequencing sample was made of peripheral blood. The receptors stem from a man in his fifties with COVID-19, enrolled during active disease. CDR3s include the opening cysteine and the closing phenylalanine or tryptophan. Fields, in order: CDR3 DNA, CDR3 protein, J gene, V gene, D gene, clone size. A D gene is named only where the DNA matches it firmly. Expanded clones are given a class, and other clones once, few, many or no size at all.

TGTGCCAGCTCCACCAAGTCCGAGTACACTGAAGCTTTCTTT | CASSTKSEYTEAFF | TRBJ1-1 | TRBV6-5 | . | .
TGTGCCTCCCCGGGGGGACAGGGGGGTTATGGCTACACCTTC | CASPGGQGGYGYTF | TRBJ1-2 | TRBV30 | TRBD1 | .
TGTGCCAGCAGCGCGACTGTAGCTCCCTACAATGAGCAGTTCTTC | CASSATVAPYNEQFF | TRBJ2-1 | TRBV5-4 | . | few
TGTGCCAGCAGCTGGGGGGACAGGGGTAATTCACCCCTCCACTTT | CASSWGDRGNSPLHF | TRBJ1-6 | TRBV5-5 | TRBD1 | .
TGTGCCAGCAGCTTAGGACGCGGGAACTATGGCTACACCTTC | CASSLGRGNYGYTF | TRBJ1-2 | TRBV11-1 | . | .
TGTGCCAGCTCAGGGGGGGGCGAGCAGTACTTC | CASSGGGEQYF | TRBJ2-7 | TRBV18 | TRBD2 | .
TGTGCCAGCAGTTACAGGGGAAGTAATTCACCCCTCCACTTT | CASSYRGSNSPLHF | TRBJ1-6 | TRBV7-2 | TRBD1 | .
TGTGCCACCAGCAGAGGCCCTCTTTCGCCAGGGTACTCTGGAAACACCATATATTTT | CATSRGPLSPGYSGNTIYF | TRBJ1-3 | TRBV15 | . | once
TGCGCCAGCAGTCATGGGGACAGGGAGGGATCTGGGGAGCAGTACTTC | CASSHGDREGSGEQYF | TRBJ2-7 | TRBV23-1 | TRBD1 | .
TGTGCCAGCAGCTCCGGGACAGCCTATGGCTACACCTTC | CASSSGTAYGYTF | TRBJ1-2 | TRBV11-2 | TRBD1 | .
TGTGCCAGCAGCTTGGAGCAGGGGGCCGCTGAAGCTTTCTTT | CASSLEQGAAEAFF | TRBJ1-1 | TRBV5-4 | TRBD1 | once
TGTGCCTGGACAAGACAGGGCAGGGAGACCCAGTACTTC | CAWTRQGRETQYF | TRBJ2-5 | TRBV30 | TRBD1 | .
TGTGCCAGCTCCCAATCGAGGTCGAGCACTGAAGCTTTCTTT | CASSQSRSSTEAFF | TRBJ1-1 | TRBV18 | . | .
TGTGCCAGCAGTCCCCGGGGAGGGAGGGGCTACACCTTC | CASSPRGGRGYTF | TRBJ1-2 | TRBV6-6 | . | .
TGTGCCAGCAGCTTAGCAGGGACAGGGCTTAATGAGCAGTTCTTC | CASSLAGTGLNEQFF | TRBJ2-1 | TRBV7-9 | TRBD1 | .
TGTGCCAGCAGCTCCAGCTCCTACGAGCAGTACTTC | CASSSSSYEQYF | TRBJ2-7 | TRBV7-2 | . | .
TGTGCCAGCAGCGGGGGCTATGGCTACACCTTC | CASSGGYGYTF | TRBJ1-2 | TRBV6-5 | . | .
TGCGCCAGCAGCTTTTGGCAGAGCGGGGGCGAGCAGTACTTC | CASSFWQSGGEQYF | TRBJ2-7 | TRBV5-1 | TRBD2 | .
TGTGCCAGCAGTGGGGTTAGCGGGGGAGGGGATACGCAGTATTTT | CASSGVSGGGDTQYF | TRBJ2-3 | TRBV2 | TRBD2 | .
TGCGCCAGCAGCCAAGATTTAGGGACAGGGGGTCCTAACTATGGCTACACCTTC | CASSQDLGTGGPNYGYTF | TRBJ1-2 | TRBV4-3 | TRBD1 | .
TGCGCCAGCAGCCAAGCGGGGTCCGGAAACACCATATATTTT | CASSQAGSGNTIYF | TRBJ1-3 | TRBV4-3 | . | .
TGCGCCAGCAGTGAACCGGGACTAGCGGGGGCCAATGAGCAGTTCTTC | CASSEPGLAGANEQFF | TRBJ2-1 | TRBV10-2 | TRBD2 | .
TGTGCCTGGAGTGGGTACAGTTTCAATCAGCCCCAGCATTTT | CAWSGYSFNQPQHF | TRBJ1-5 | TRBV30 | . | .
TGTGCCTGGGTTTCGACTAGCGGTTTCAATGAGCAGTTCTTC | CAWVSTSGFNEQFF | TRBJ2-1 | TRBV30 | TRBD2 | .
TGTGCCAGCAGCTCTCAAAACTGGGACAGGGGAAGTGAAGCTTTCTTT | CASSSQNWDRGSEAFF | TRBJ1-1 | TRBV11-2 | TRBD1 | .
TGTGCCAGCAGCTTTTCCCAAAATCAGCCCCAGCATTTT | CASSFSQNQPQHF | TRBJ1-5 | TRBV7-2 | . | .
TGCGCCAGCAGCTTGGGAGACAGGGGGCTAGGCACAGATACGCAGTATTTT | CASSLGDRGLGTDTQYF | TRBJ2-3 | TRBV5-1 | TRBD1 | .
TGTGCCAGCTCACCAACAGCAGGGGGTATATCGGGAGAGCAGTACTTC | CASSPTAGGISGEQYF | TRBJ2-7 | TRBV18 | TRBD1 | .
TGTGCCAGCAGCTTAGAATCCGGCAGGGGGGTCGAGCAGTACTTC | CASSLESGRGVEQYF | TRBJ2-7 | TRBV7-3 | . | .
TGTGCCAGCAGTGAAGTACAGGGGAATCTTTCCTACGAGCAGTACTTC | CASSEVQGNLSYEQYF | TRBJ2-7 | TRBV2 | TRBD1 | .
TGTGCCAGCAGTTACGCCGGCCCCCGGAGGAGCTATGGCTACACCTTC | CASSYAGPRRSYGYTF | TRBJ1-2 | TRBV6-5 | . | .
TGTGCCAGCAGGCCCACAGGGTCGGAAAAACTGTTTTTT | CASRPTGSEKLFF | TRBJ1-4 | TRBV28 | . | .
TGTGCCAGCAGCGCGGGACAGGACTCTGAAGCTTTCTTT | CASSAGQDSEAFF | TRBJ1-1 | TRBV5-4 | TRBD1 | .
TGTGCCAGCAGCGCCGGCCCAGGTGGCTATGGCTACACCTTC | CASSAGPGGYGYTF | TRBJ1-2 | TRBV21-1 | . | .
TGTGCCAGCAGCGGGTTCCGGGACAAAGGCTACACCTTC | CASSGFRDKGYTF | TRBJ1-2 | TRBV5-4 | . | .
TGTGCCAGCAGCTTGACACTAGCAATTTACGATGAGCAGTTCTTC | CASSLTLAIYDEQFF | TRBJ2-1 | TRBV5-6 | . | .
TGTGCCGGGCGGACAGGGGTTGGCTATGGCTACACCTTC | CAGRTGVGYGYTF | TRBJ1-2 | TRBV6-5 | TRBD1 | .
TGCGCCAGCAGCTTGACAGGGAACGAGCAGTACTTC | CASSLTGNEQYF | TRBJ2-7 | TRBV5-1 | . | .
TGTGCCAGCAGCTTCGACAGGGGGCGGTTCACCGGGGAGCTGTTTTTT | CASSFDRGRFTGELFF | TRBJ2-2 | TRBV11-2 | TRBD1 | .
TGTGCCAGCAGTACCAGGGCCATGAACACTGAAGCTTTCTTT | CASSTRAMNTEAFF | TRBJ1-1 | TRBV2 | . | .
TGTGCCATTGCGGTCGGGAACACCGGGGAGCTGTTTTTT | CAIAVGNTGELFF | TRBJ2-2 | TRBV25-1 | . | .
TGTGCCAGCAGTCCAAACCGACCGGGACAGACTTACGAGCAGTACTTC | CASSPNRPGQTYEQYF | TRBJ2-7 | TRBV6-2/TRBV6-3 | TRBD1 | few
TGTGCCAGCAGCCTTCAAGGGGAAAGCTACGAGCAGTACTTC | CASSLQGESYEQYF | TRBJ2-7 | TRBV7-2 | . | few
TGTGCCAGCTGCACCCCAGGGGGATACGAGCAGTACTTC | CASCTPGGYEQYF | TRBJ2-7 | TRBV6-6 | TRBD1 | few
TGTGCCAGCAGCCCGGGGGGACAGGGCCGTGAAAAACTGTTTTTT | CASSPGGQGREKLFF | TRBJ1-4 | TRBV5-5 | TRBD1 | once
TGTGCCAGCAGGGGGACAGTTAATTCACCCCTCCACTTT | CASRGTVNSPLHF | TRBJ1-6 | TRBV6-5 | TRBD1 | .
TGTGCCAGCAGCTTTGTAGCTGGTAAATACGAGCAGTACTTC | CASSFVAGKYEQYF | TRBJ2-7 | TRBV11-2 | . | .
TGTGCCAGCAGCATCGGGACAGTCTATGGCTACACCTTC | CASSIGTVYGYTF | TRBJ1-2 | TRBV11-2 | TRBD1 | .
TGTGCCAGCAGTCCCTCTATTTTGAGAGGCTGGATGGGCAATCAGCCCCAGCATTTT | CASSPSILRGWMGNQPQHF | TRBJ1-5 | TRBV6-6 | . | .
TGTGCCATCACTAAACAGGGCGCGGGCACTGAAGCTTTCTTT | CAITKQGAGTEAFF | TRBJ1-1 | TRBV10-3 | . | .
TGTGCCAGCAGCCCTTGGGAGGGGACGACTGAAGCTTTCTTT | CASSPWEGTTEAFF | TRBJ1-1 | TRBV14 | . | .
TGTGCCAGCAGGAAGAGCGGGACAGGGCTATATGGCTACACCTTC | CASRKSGTGLYGYTF | TRBJ1-2 | TRBV5-4 | TRBD1 | .
TGTGCCAGCAGCTTAGCACGGGACACCGGGGAGCTGTTTTTT | CASSLARDTGELFF | TRBJ2-2 | TRBV7-2 | . | few
TGTGCCAGCAACCCAACTCAGGGGGCAGGTGGCTACACCTTC | CASNPTQGAGGYTF | TRBJ1-2 | TRBV7-2 | TRBD1 | few
TGTGCCAGCAGCCCGGTCGCCGGGGAGCTGTTTTTT | CASSPVAGELFF | TRBJ2-2 | TRBV7-2 | . | .
TGCAGCGTTGCCACAGGGAACAATCAGCCCCAGCATTTT | CSVATGNNQPQHF | TRBJ1-5 | TRBV29-1 | . | .
TGTGCCAGCAGCCGAATCAGGACAGGGAGCCACAATGAGCAGTTCTTC | CASSRIRTGSHNEQFF | TRBJ2-1 | TRBV7-3 | TRBD1 | once
TGTGCCAGCAGTTTGACAGGGTTGAGAAGCAATCAGCCCCAGCATTTT | CASSLTGLRSNQPQHF | TRBJ1-5 | TRBV27 | TRBD1 | once